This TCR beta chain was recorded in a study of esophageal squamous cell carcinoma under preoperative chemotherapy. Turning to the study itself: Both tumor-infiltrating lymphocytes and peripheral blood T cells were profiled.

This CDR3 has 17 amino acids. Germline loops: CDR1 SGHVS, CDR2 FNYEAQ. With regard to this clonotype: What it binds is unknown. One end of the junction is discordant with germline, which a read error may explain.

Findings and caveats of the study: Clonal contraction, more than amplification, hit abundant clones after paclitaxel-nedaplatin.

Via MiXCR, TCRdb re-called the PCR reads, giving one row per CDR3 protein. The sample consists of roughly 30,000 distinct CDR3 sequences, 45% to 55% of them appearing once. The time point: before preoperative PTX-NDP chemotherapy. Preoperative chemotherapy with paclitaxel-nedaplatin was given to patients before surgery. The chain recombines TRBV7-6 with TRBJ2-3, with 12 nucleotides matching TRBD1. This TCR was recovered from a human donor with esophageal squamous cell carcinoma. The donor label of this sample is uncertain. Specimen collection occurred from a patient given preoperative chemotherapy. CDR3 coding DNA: TGTGCCAGCAGCGTGGGGACAGGGGGCGGGGGGCCAGATACCCAGTATTTC. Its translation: CASSVGTGGGGPDTQYF.